Below, 14 T cell receptor beta chains from the same sample are listed, as sequenced in a study of T cell repertoires in cytomegalovirus infection. Their recognized antigens are unknown. In TCRdb, the reads were re-called with MiXCR into one record per CDR3 protein. The sample lists 340,000 or so distinct CDR3 sequences, around 25% seen once, with roughly 15% in the top ten. Sequenced material: cultured PBMCs, taken from culture after CMV antigen stimulation. The receptor set was obtained from a human donor in good health (CMV status not recorded). Some clones in this sample may be carry-over from other donors' samples.

Comments on this clonotype: This may come from a read error, since a much larger clone is one base off. V is TRBV7-3 and J is TRBJ1-6; the D is unclear. CDR1 and CDR2 (germline): SGHTA, FQGTGA. The CDR3 has 16 residues. CDR3 bases: TGTGCCAGCAGCTTAATTGGAGGGCCAAATAATTTACCCCTCCACTTT. Its protein product is CASSLIGGPNNLPLHF.

The J gene is TRBJ1-5, the V gene TRBV6-5; D remains ambiguous. In germline, CDR1 is MNHEY, CDR2 SVGAGI. Trimming pared 2 bases from V and 1 base from J, leaving 6 bases between. This CDR3 region has 14 residues. CDR3 protein: CASSYGISNQPQHF. The CDR3 nucleotides read TGTGCCAGCAGTTACGGAATCAGCAATCAGCCCCAGCATTTT.

The genes are TRBV30 and TRBJ2-1; D is ambiguous. The CDR3 sequence is 10 residues long. Germline values: CDR1 GTSNPN, CDR2 SVGIG (reference sequence). The V and J ends lost 5 bases and 8 bases respectively, with 7 bases between them. CDR3 nucleotides: TGTGCCTGGGCACGGGATGAGCAGTTCTTC. Its translation is CAWARDEQFF.

J is TRBJ2-7 and V is TRBV12-5; TRBD1 is a possible D gene (5 bases). V was pared by 5 bases and J by 0 bases, with 14 bases between. The CDR3 spans 15 residues. Germline V gives CDR1 LGHNT, CDR2 FRNRAP. The CDR3 DNA reads TGTGCTAGTGGTCCTTCTCTTAGGGGCTCCTACGAGCAGTACGTC. Amino acids: CASGPSLRGSYEQYV.

This clonotype has only a few counts. This rearrangement joins TRBV19 to TRBJ2-7; the match to TRBD1 covers 7 bases. CDR1 and CDR2 (germline): LNHDA, SQIVND (reference sequence). The CDR3 contains 12 residues. Trimming took 6 bases from V and 6 from J; bases not matched to a gene: 5. The CDR3 sequence: CASSIRTGEQYF. For the CDR3, the DNA is TGTGCCAGTAGCATTCGGACAGGCGAGCAGTACTTC.

The gene calls are TRBV6-2 or TRBV6-3 and TRBJ2-6; D is undetermined. Between the trimmed V and J ends, which lost 8 bases and 0 bases, there was a span of 11 bases. Germline loops: CDR1 MNHEY, CDR2 SVGEGT. The CDR3 spans 15 residues. In DNA, the CDR3 is TGTGCCAGCGGCAGAGACACCTCTGGGGCCAACGTCCTGACTTTC. It specifies CASGRDTSGANVLTF.

The chain recombines TRBV4-1 with TRBJ2-7; perhaps TRBD2 as D (5 bases). V was trimmed by 0 bases and J by 4 bases, leaving 13 bases between them. The CDR3 is made up of 15 amino acids. Germline lookup yields CDR1 MGHRA and CDR2 YSYEKL. This CDR3 reads CASSQEYGLIYEQYF. DNA of the CDR3: TGCGCCAGCAGCCAAGAGTACGGACTCATTTACGAGCAGTACTTC.

V gene TRBV6-2 or TRBV6-3 combines with J gene TRBJ2-7; a possible D gene is TRBD2 (5 bases). CDR3 length equals 16 residues. Looked up from germline, CDR1 is MNHEY and CDR2 is SVGEGT. V was clipped by 6 bases and J by 1 base, with 19 bases between them. This CDR3 reads CASSRPTGSGSYEQYV. In nucleotides, the CDR3 is TGTGCCAGCAGCCGACCGACTGGTTCGGGATCCTACGAGCAGTACGTC.

V gene TRBV15 combines with J gene TRBJ1-1, with TRBD1 as a possible D gene (6 bases). CDR1 is LNHNV and CDR2 is YYDKDF in the germline V gene (reference sequence). The CDR3 length is 13 residues. V lost 3 bases, J lost 5 bases, and 10 bases lay in between. This chain's CDR3 is CATSRGRGTEAFF. In DNA form, the CDR3 reads TGTGCCACCAGCAGGGGCAGGGGTACTGAAGCTTTCTTT. The full variable domain, its missing parts supplied by reference TRBV15 and TRBJ1-1, is DAMVIQNPRYQVTQFGKPVTLSCSQTLNHNVMYWYQQKSSQAPKLLFHYYDKDFNNEADTPDNFQSRRPNTSFCFLDIRSPGLGDTAMYLCATSRGRGTEAFFGQGTRLTVV.

The chain joins TRBV11-2 to TRBJ1-2; tentatively, D is TRBD1 (5 bases). CDR3 length: 13 amino acids. Trimming shortened V by 3 bases and J by 6 bases, and 11 bases separated the two germline ends. In germline, CDR1 is SGHAT, CDR2 FQNNGV. This CDR3 is CASSFQGGDGYTF. The CDR3 bases are TGTGCCAGCAGCTTCCAGGGCGGGGATGGCTACACCTTC.

This clonotype was seen many times. This chain joins TRBV7-2 and TRBJ2-5, with TRBD1 matching over 9 bases. Germline CDR1 is SGHTA and CDR2 is FQGNSA. With 5 bases clipped from V and 7 bases from J, the junction kept 14 bases outside the gene matches. The CDR3 is 16 residues long. The CDR3 nucleotides read TGTGCCAGCAGCCCCAGTGGGACAGGGACCCCCGGGACCCAGTACTTC. Protein: CASSPSGTGTPGTQYF. Based on the CDR3 plus reference TRBV7-2 and TRBJ2-5, the full variable domain is GAGVSQSPSNKVTEKGKDVELRCDPISGHTALYWYRQSLGQGLEFLIYFQGNSAPDKSGLPSDRFSAERTGGSVSTLTIQRTQQEDSAVYLCASSPSGTGTPGTQYFGPGTRLLVL.

In this sample, this clonotype turned up a few times. V and J are TRBV6-2 or TRBV6-3 and TRBJ2-7; 7 bases are a match to TRBD2. This CDR3 contains 16 residues. V dropped 2 bases and J dropped 2; count of bases not matched to a gene: 9. Germline CDR1 is MNHEY and CDR2 is SVGEGT. The CDR3 loop is CASSYDNGRPAYEQYF. CDR3 bases: TGTGCCAGCAGTTACGATAACGGGAGGCCCGCCTACGAGCAGTACTTC.

The rearrangement joins TRBV18 to TRBJ2-7; 8 nucleotides align to TRBD1. V dropped 4 bases and J dropped 5; count of bases not matched to a gene: 13. CDR3 size: 16 residues. The V gene's germline CDR1 is KGHSH and CDR2 LQKENI. DNA of the CDR3: TGTGCCAGCTCACACAGGTCGGGACAGGCCTCGCACGAGCAGTACTTC. It is translated as CASSHRSGQASHEQYF.

This clonotype has a count of ten or more. This chain's CDR3 is CASSLGPRTSGSSYEQYF. For the CDR3, the DNA is TGTGCCAGCAGCTTAGGCCCCCGGACTAGCGGGAGTAGTTACGAGCAGTACTTC. This chain links TRBV7-2 with TRBJ2-7; TRBD2 matches 13 bases. Germline assignment: CDR1 SGHTA and CDR2 FQGNSA. The CDR3 covers 18 residues. V dropped 1 base and J dropped 4; count of bases not matched to a gene: 10.